This T cell receptor beta chain was sequenced for a study of blood T cell repertoires in COVID-19. Study background: Sites in the United States, Italy and Spain provided acute and convalescent COVID-19 samples. PBMCs, B-cell-depleted T cells, or T cells provided the cDNA or gDNA that made up the material.

Assay used: immunoSEQ multiplex PCR; TCRdb lists only in-frame clones, some missing. The sample contains some 190,000 clones, 80% to 90% of which appear only once. The CDR3 covers 12 residues. The V end was cut by 4 bases, the J end by 7 bases, with 13 bases between. Germline assignment: CDR1 GTSNPN and CDR2 SVGIG (reference sequence). This TCR derives from a human donor with active or convalescent COVID-19. The donor label of this sample is uncertain. Sequencing used peripheral blood. This chain connects TRBV30 to TRBJ1-1; the D is unclear. CDR3 amino acids: CAWNAKPGEAFF. The CDR3 DNA reads as TGTGCCTGGAATGCTAAACCGGGTGAAGCTTTCTTT.